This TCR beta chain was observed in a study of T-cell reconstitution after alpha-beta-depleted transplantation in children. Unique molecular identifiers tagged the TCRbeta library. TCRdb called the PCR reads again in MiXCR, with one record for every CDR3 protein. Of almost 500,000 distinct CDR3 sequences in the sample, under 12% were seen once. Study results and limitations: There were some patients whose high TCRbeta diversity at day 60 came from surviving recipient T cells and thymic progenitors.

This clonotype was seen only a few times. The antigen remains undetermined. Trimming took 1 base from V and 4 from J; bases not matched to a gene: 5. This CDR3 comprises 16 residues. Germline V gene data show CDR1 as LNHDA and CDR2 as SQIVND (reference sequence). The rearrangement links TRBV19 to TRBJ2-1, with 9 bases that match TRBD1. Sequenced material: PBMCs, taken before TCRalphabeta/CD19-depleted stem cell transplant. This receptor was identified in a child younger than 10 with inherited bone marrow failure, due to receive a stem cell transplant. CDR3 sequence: CASSIGDRGSYNEQFF. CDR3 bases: TGTGCCAGTAGTATAGGTGACAGGGGGTCTTACAATGAGCAGTTCTTC.